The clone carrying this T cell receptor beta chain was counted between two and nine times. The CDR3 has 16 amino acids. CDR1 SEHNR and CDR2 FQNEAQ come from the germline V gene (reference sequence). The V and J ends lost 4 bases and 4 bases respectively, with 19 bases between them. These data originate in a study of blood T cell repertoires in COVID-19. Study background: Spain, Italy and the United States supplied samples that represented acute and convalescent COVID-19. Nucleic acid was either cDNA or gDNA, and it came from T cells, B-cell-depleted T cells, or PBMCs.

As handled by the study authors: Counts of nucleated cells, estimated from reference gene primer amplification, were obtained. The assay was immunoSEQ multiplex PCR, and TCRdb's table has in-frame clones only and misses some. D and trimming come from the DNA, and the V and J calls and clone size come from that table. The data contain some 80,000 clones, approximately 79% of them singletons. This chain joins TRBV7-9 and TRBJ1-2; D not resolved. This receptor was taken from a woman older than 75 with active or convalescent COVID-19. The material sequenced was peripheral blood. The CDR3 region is CASSSPPPAVGYGYTF. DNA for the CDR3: TGTGCCAGCAGCTCACCACCCCCGGCGGTTGGCTATGGCTACACCTTC.